One sample yielded the 17 T cell receptor beta chains listed below, sequenced in a study of control samples from healthy donors and cancer patients. Sequencing used immunoSEQ multiplex PCR; TCRdb keeps in-frame clones, though not all of them. Seen here are 200,000 or so clones, roughly 94% observed once, and the top ten hold approximately 1.6%. Specimen: blood. The receptor source for this set is a man aged 50-59 years in good health.

The rearrangement uses TRBV28 and TRBJ1-6; TRBD1 is a possible D gene (5 bases). Trimming left V 1 base short and J 9 bases short, with 22 bases between. This CDR3 comprises 18 residues. Germline V CDR1 and CDR2: MDHEN, SYDVKM. This CDR3 is CASSLYPRVGKSVSPLHF. CDR3 nucleotides: TGTGCCAGCAGTTTATATCCCAGGGTCGGAAAGTCGGTTTCACCCCTCCACTTT.

This rearrangement joins TRBV7-2 to TRBJ1-4, with 7 positions matching TRBD1. Losses at the gene ends were 1 base for V and 7 bases for J; bases not matched to a gene: 9. Germline lookup yields CDR1 SGHTA and CDR2 FQGNSA. This CDR3 spans 16 amino acids. The CDR3 loop reads CASSLDGARGGEKLFF. CDR3 bases: TGTGCCAGCAGCTTAGACGGGGCCAGGGGGGGTGAAAAACTGTTTTTT.

This rearrangement joins TRBV19 to TRBJ1-1, with TRBD1 matching 7 bases. V lost 5 bases to trimming and J lost 0 bases; unmatched junction nucleotides: 9. Germline assignment: CDR1 LNHDA and CDR2 SQIVND (reference sequence). The CDR3 extends over 16 amino acids. CDR3 coding DNA: TGTGCCAGTAGTTTTACAGGGGTTTCTATGAACACTGAAGCTTTCTTT. It is translated as CASSFTGVSMNTEAFF.

This chain links TRBV10-3 with TRBJ2-5; 14 bases are a match to TRBD2. The germline CDR1 and CDR2 sequences are ENHRY and SYGVKD. Trimming at V came to 2 bases and at J to 6 bases, leaving 5 bases not matched to a gene. This CDR3 contains 16 residues. CDR3 residues: CAISERGLAGAKTQYF. CDR3 DNA: TGTGCCATCAGTGAGCGGGGACTAGCGGGGGCGAAGACCCAGTACTTC.

The chain carries TRBV4-1 and TRBJ1-5; D perhaps matches TRBD1 (5 bases). With 3 bases removed from V and 5 bases from J, the gap between germline ends came to 20 bases. The CDR3 is made up of 17 amino acids. Per the germline V gene, CDR1 is MGHRA and CDR2 is YSYEKL. The CDR3 region is CASSHPGGGSNDQPQHF. The DNA of the CDR3 is TGCGCCAGCAGCCACCCTGGGGGGGGAAGTAACGATCAGCCCCAGCATTTT.

J is TRBJ2-3 and V is TRBV9; 10 bases match TRBD2. Looked up from germline, CDR1 is SGDLS and CDR2 is YYNGEE. Trimming at V came to 2 bases and at J to 3 bases, leaving 3 bases not matched to a gene. The CDR3 is 15 residues long. The CDR3 DNA follows: TGTGCCAGCAGCGTCCAACTAGCGGGGACAGATACGCAGTATTTT. Translating gives CASSVQLAGTDTQYF. Filled out from reference TRBV9 and TRBJ2-3, the complete variable domain reads DSGVTQTPKHLITATGQRVTLRCSPRSGDLSVYWYQQSLDQGLQFLIQYYNGEERAKGNILERFSAQQFPDLHSELNLSSLELGDSALYFCASSVQLAGTDTQYFGPGTRLTVL.

The rearrangement links TRBV5-1 to TRBJ2-3, with D possibly being TRBD1 (6 bases). This CDR3 contains 15 residues. The V gene's germline CDR1 is SGHRS and CDR2 YFSETQ. V gave up 4 bases and J gave up 2 bases, with 14 bases separating them. CDR3 coding DNA: TGCGCCAGCAGCCGCGAACAGGGCCACACAGATACGCAGTATTTT. It is translated as CASSREQGHTDTQYF. Full variable domain (rest looked up from reference TRBV5-1 and TRBJ2-3): KAGVTQTPRYLIKTRGQQVTLSCSPISGHRSVSWYQQTPGQGLQFLFEYFSETQRNKGNFPGRFSGRQFSNSRSEMNVSTLELGDSALYLCASSREQGHTDTQYFGPGTRLTVL.

The V gene is TRBV24-1, the J gene TRBJ2-7, with 7 positions matching TRBD1. Germline CDR1 KGHDR, CDR2 SFDVKD. V lost 3 bases, J lost 5 bases, and 6 bases stayed unmatched. CDR3 size: 14 residues. Here the CDR3 DNA reads TGTGCCACCAGTGATCGCACCACAGGGGACGAGCAGTACTTC. Its protein product is CATSDRTTGDEQYF.

This sequence joins TRBV29-1 and TRBJ2-1, with D uncertain. CDR1 is SQVTM and CDR2 is ANQGSEA in the germline V gene. The CDR3 length is 14 residues. Trimming shortened V by 3 bases and J by 0 bases, and 9 bases separated the two germline ends. The DNA for the CDR3 is TGCAGCGTTGAGACCGCCAGCTCCTACAATGAGCAGTTCTTC. Its protein product is CSVETASSYNEQFF.

This clone was counted a few times. Other DNA sequences in the sample encode the same CDR3. The chain is built from TRBV30 and TRBJ1-1; D not resolved. Germline CDR1 reads GTSNPN; CDR2 reads SVGIG (reference sequence). The CDR3 sequence is 14 residues long. V lost 4 bases to trimming and J lost 0 bases, with 12 bases between them. CDR3 DNA: TGTGCCTGGATACATAGAGGCATGAACACTGAAGCTTTCTTT. This encodes CAWIHRGMNTEAFF. Complete variable domain (other parts from reference TRBV30 and TRBJ1-1): SQTIHQWPATLVQPVGSPLSLECTVEGTSNPNLYWYRQAAGRGLQLLFYSVGIGQISSEVPQNLSASRPQDRQFILSSKKLLLSDSGFYLCAWIHRGMNTEAFFGQGTRLTVV.

The chain combines TRBV7-8 with TRBJ2-2; 8 bases fit TRBD1. The CDR3 extends over 15 amino acids. The junction had 7 bases not matched to a gene; V was cut back by 5 bases and J by 5 bases. CDR1 and CDR2 (germline): SGHVS, FQNEAQ. DNA of the CDR3: TGTGCCAGCAGCCTACAGGGGGTTAATACCGGGGAGCTGTTTTTT. This codes for CASSLQGVNTGELFF.

The chain recombines TRBV4-2 with TRBJ1-6; D uncertain. Trimming pared 0 bases from V and 10 bases from J, leaving 10 bases between. The germline CDR1 and CDR2 sequences are LGHNA and YNFKEQ. The CDR3 is 14 amino acids. CDR3 sequence: CASSQDIGRSPLHF. The CDR3 DNA reads TGTGCCAGCAGCCAAGATATAGGCAGGTCACCCCTCCACTTT.

This rearrangement joins TRBV7-2 to TRBJ2-2, with D unclear. V was clipped by 5 bases and J by 8 bases, with 6 bases between them. CDR3 length equals 11 residues. Germline V gives CDR1 SGHTA, CDR2 FQGNSA. The DNA of the CDR3 is TGTGCCAGCAGCCTTTGGGGGGAGCTGTTTTTT. Residues: CASSLWGELFF.

This chain links TRBV3-1 (or the pseudogene TRBV3-2) with TRBJ2-5; D perhaps matches TRBD1 (7 bases). The germline V and J ends were trimmed by 3 bases and 3 bases, with 8 bases remaining between them. Germline V CDR1 and CDR2: LGHDT, YNNKEL (reference sequence). The CDR3 is 13 amino acids. The CDR3 coding sequence is TGTGCCAGCAGCCACAGGGGGGAAGAGACCCAGTACTTC. This gives the protein CASSHRGEETQYF.

The chain joins TRBV2 to TRBJ1-6, with 10 bases lining up with TRBD1. This CDR3 comprises 14 residues. V shed 10 bases and J 9 bases; nucleotides not matched to a gene: 9. Germline V gene sequence: CDR1 SNHLY, CDR2 FYNNEI. The CDR3 protein is CATVRDRGGSPLHF. DNA of the CDR3: TGTGCCACCGTCCGGGACAGGGGAGGTTCACCCCTCCACTTT.

The rearrangement links TRBV18 to TRBJ2-7, with D possibly being TRBD1 (5 bases). The V end was cut by 2 bases, the J end by 1 base, with 6 bases between. CDR3 length: 13 amino acids. The germline gives CDR1 KGHSH, CDR2 LQKENI. In DNA, the CDR3 is TGTGCCAGCTCACCAGCAGGGTCCTACGAGCAGTACGTC. It specifies CASSPAGSYEQYV.

The chain links TRBV5-4 to TRBJ2-5, with 12 bases aligning to TRBD2. The V gene's germline CDR1 is SGHNT and CDR2 YYREEE (reference sequence). The V and J ends lost 3 bases and 5 bases, in that order; junction bases with no gene match: 8. The CDR3 runs 16 residues. This chain's CDR3 is CASSYSSGGARETQYF. CDR3 bases: TGTGCCAGCAGCTACTCTAGCGGGGGGGCCCGTGAGACCCAGTACTTC.